The clone carrying this T cell receptor beta chain was detected once. Its target is not known. This sample is drawn from a study of cytomegalovirus exposure and HLA in healthy donors. Primers for the PCR totalled 60 Vbeta and 13 Jbeta. Measured with immunoSEQ multiplex PCR; TCRdb has only the in-frame clones, and not every one. In the table there are about 160,000 clones, 70% to 85% of which are singletons. Deletions cut 3 bases from V and 7 bases from J, with 13 bases between. Germline V lookup: CDR1 GTSNPN, CDR2 SVGIG (reference sequence). This CDR3 comprises 14 residues. Findings and caveats of the study: Sequencing likely produced, as an artifact, a cluster of highly shared sequence variants. 150 or so TCR beta chains were listed as cytomegalovirus-associated.

The chain has TRBV30 and TRBJ1-6; a weak D match, TRBD1 (6 bases). The sample was PBMCs. The sequence came from a man aged 35 to 55 in good health and CMV-seronegative. The CDR3, as DNA: TGTGCCTGGAGAGGGCAGGGGTCGAATTCACCCCTCCACTTT. Encoded protein: CAWRGQGSNSPLHF.